This TCR beta chain appears in the sequencing data of a study of OX40 agonist ivuxolimab in advanced cancers. Study context: Every patient in dose escalation had hepatocellular carcinoma, melanoma, renal cell or head and neck cancer.

The study's findings and limits: In general, CD8+ T cells held more expanded clones than CD4+ did, on average. Both blood CD4+ and CD8+ T cells showed clonal growth by week 6 at 0.1 to 3.0 mg/kg.

The table came from immunoSEQ multiplex PCR; TCRdb's copy has only in-frame clones and leaves some out. The repertoire holds tens of thousands of clones, with roughly 92% as singletons. On this clone: No antigen is known for it.

The germline CDR1 and CDR2 sequences are MDHEN and SYDVKM. This CDR3 contains 18 residues. V gave up 2 bases and J gave up 0 bases, with 19 bases separating them. The receptor was isolated from an adult with an advanced solid tumor such as melanoma, head and neck, liver or kidney cancer. Material: CD4+ or CD8+ T cells sorted from blood, obtained in a trial of the OX40 agonist ivuxolimab. The V and J genes are TRBV28 and TRBJ1-1, with TRBD1 as a possible D gene (5 bases). CDR3 nucleotide sequence: TGTGCCAGCAGTTTAATTTGGGGCTCCCGTGGGATGAACACTGAAGCTTTCTTT. The encoded protein is CASSLIWGSRGMNTEAFF.